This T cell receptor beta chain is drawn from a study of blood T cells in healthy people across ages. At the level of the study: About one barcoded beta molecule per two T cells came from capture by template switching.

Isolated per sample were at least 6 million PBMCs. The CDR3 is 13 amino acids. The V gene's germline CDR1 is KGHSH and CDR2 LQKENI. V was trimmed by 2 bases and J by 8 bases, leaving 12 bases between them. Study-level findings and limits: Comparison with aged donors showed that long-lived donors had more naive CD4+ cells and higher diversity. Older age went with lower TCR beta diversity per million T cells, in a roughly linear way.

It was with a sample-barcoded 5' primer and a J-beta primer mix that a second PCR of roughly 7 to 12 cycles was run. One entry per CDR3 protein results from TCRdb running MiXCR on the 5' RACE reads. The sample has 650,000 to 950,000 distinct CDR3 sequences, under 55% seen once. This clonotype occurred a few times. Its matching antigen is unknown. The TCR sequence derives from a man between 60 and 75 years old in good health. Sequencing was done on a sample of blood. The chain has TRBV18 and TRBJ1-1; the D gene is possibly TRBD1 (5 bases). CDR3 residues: CASSPGGGLEAFF. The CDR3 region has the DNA TGTGCCAGCTCACCAGGGGGAGGGCTCGAAGCTTTCTTT.